This entry concerns a single T cell receptor (beta chain). As yet, its antigen is unknown. This sample is drawn from a study of CD8+CD57+ T cells in acquired aplastic anemia. It was patients with CD8+CD57+ cell expansion by flow cytometry who were chosen for sequencing. Beads were used to enrich CD8+CD57+ cells, producing a mean 1.6 ug DNA. Genomic DNA provided the template from which TCR beta VDJ and CDR3 profiles were obtained. MiXCR, applied by TCRdb to the reads, yields one record per CDR3 protein. The profile shows about 20,000 distinct CDR3 sequences, approximately 37% of them singletons. The study, taken as a whole, reports: Patients versus controls showed no significant CD8+ Simpson's diversity difference. CD8+CD57+ cells in patients trailed total CD4+ and CD8+ pools in diversity. Comparison of patients with controls identified roughly 27 shared CD8+ CDR3 sequences.

V dropped 1 base and J dropped 0 bases, with 10 bases sitting between them. The CDR3 spans 15 residues. The specimen sequenced was CD8+CD57+ T cells sorted from PBMCs. Specified subset: bead-enriched CD8+CD57+ effector memory T cells from SAA patients. This receptor was taken from a human donor with aplastic anemia. J is TRBJ2-7 and V is TRBV12-3 or TRBV12-4, with D maybe TRBD2 (5 bases). DNA for the CDR3: TGTGCCAGCAGTTTAGGGGGAGCGAACTCCTACGAGCAGTACTTC. Protein product: CASSLGGANSYEQYF.